The T cell receptor beta chain under discussion was sequenced for a study of yellow fever vaccine responses in identical twins (dated by TCRdb to the late 2010s). Notes on the research overall: In identical twins, the study followed T cell clones that responded to the vaccine with precision.

What the study reported, not specific to this receptor: According to the authors, the vaccine-induced T cell response in identical twins seemed to be partly convergent and partly specific to each individual.

Libraries were constructed by RT-PCR. The run used an Illumina HiSeq 2500. TCRdb's own reprocessing of the public reads used fastp at Q25 and MiXCR and kept productive beta chains. Rows with a matching CDR3 protein are joined into one entry that keeps the most common DNA and genes. A total of about 23,000 distinct CDR3 sequences appear in this sample, over 70% of them only once. The ten largest account for around 4.8% of the sample. This clonotype was picked up a small number of times. This clone's antigen is unknown. No much larger clone is present one base from it, and per-base qualities are unavailable. Deletion took 4 bases off V and 1 base off J, with a span of 17 bases between the germline ends. The germline V gene yields MNHNS for CDR1 and SASEGT for CDR2. Its CDR3 holds 16 amino acids, cysteine through phenylalanine. Only CDR3 DNA remains: 48 bases, in frame from the first base.

Sample: T cells from blood (PBMCs), unsorted or a sorted subset (not recorded which), taken before or after yellow fever vaccination (not recorded which). This receptor chain uses TRBV6-1 and TRBJ2-7, with a tentative D gene TRBD1 over 6 matching bases. The source is a woman aged 18 to 35 who received the yellow fever vaccine. Donor details come from another sample of the same person, matched by shared clones. The nucleotide sequence is TGTGCCAGCAGTGCCACCCCCGGGACACCTTCCTACGAGCAGTACTTC. It translates as CASSATPGTPSYEQYF.